This TCR beta chain was retrieved from a study of shared T cell receptors in the human thymus. Libraries were prepared by immunoSEQ multiplex PCR; TCRdb keeps only in-frame clonotypes and omits some of them. The sample has about 660,000 clones; more than 75% are singletons. The CDR3 runs 20 residues. V shed 1 base and J 2 bases; nucleotides not matched to a gene: 19. Per germline, CDR1 LGHNA and CDR2 YSLEER. This sample was shared with a second study, whose subject was human thymus T cells.

The V gene is TRBV4-3, the J gene TRBJ1-1; 7 bases line up with TRBD1. This sequence originates from a boy in the first two years of life with a congenital heart defect. Specimen: thymocytes. The CDR3 here is CASSQVRRAAAGQVNTEAFF. The CDR3 DNA follows: TGCGCCAGCAGCCAAGTAAGGAGGGCCGCAGCCGGACAGGTAAACACTGAAGCTTTCTTT.